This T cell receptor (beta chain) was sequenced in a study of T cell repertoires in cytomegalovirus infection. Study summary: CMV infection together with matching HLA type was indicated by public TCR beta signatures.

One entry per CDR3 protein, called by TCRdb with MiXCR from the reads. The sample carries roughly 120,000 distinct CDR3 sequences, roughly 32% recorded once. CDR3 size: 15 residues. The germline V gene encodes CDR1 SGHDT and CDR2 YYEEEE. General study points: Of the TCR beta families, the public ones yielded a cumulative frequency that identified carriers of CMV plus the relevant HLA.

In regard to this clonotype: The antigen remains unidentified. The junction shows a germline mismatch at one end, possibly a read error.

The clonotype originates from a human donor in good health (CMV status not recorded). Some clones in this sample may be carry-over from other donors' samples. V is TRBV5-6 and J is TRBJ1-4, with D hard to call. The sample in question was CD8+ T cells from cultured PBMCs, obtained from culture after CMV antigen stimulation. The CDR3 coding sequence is TGTGCCAGCAGCTTCCTTACGGGAAGTAATAAAAAACTGTTTTTT. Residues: CASSFLTGSNKKLFF.